The entry below describes one TCR beta chain. The antigen is unknown. The data are from a study of cytomegalovirus exposure and HLA in healthy donors. V trimming: 4 bases; J trimming: 3 bases; junction bases outside the gene matches: 7. The CDR3 is 14 amino acids. CDR1 and CDR2 from the germline V gene are SGDLS and YYNGEE. The PCR employed 60 Vbeta primers together with 13 Jbeta primers. Only in-frame clones appear in the TCRdb table, and some are missing; sequencing was by immunoSEQ multiplex PCR. The sample consists of about 180,000 clones, 65% to 90% of them appearing once. The donors comprised healthy bone marrow donors. Donors sampled were nominally healthy, though unrecorded immune exposures were likely. Whole-study findings and limits: Earlier analysis looked at TCR beta V segments, and most were productive about 90% or about 30% of the time. One variant, a missense change in DCLRE1C, was linked in a later analysis to TCR beta V- and J-gene trimming.

The sequenced material came from PBMCs. The J gene is TRBJ2-7, the V gene TRBV9; 7 bases are a match to TRBD1. The receptor comes from a girl aged 2 to 9 in good health and CMV-seropositive. The CDR3 protein is CASSFRQGDYEQYF. The DNA for the CDR3 is TGTGCCAGCAGCTTCAGACAGGGAGACTACGAGCAGTACTTC.